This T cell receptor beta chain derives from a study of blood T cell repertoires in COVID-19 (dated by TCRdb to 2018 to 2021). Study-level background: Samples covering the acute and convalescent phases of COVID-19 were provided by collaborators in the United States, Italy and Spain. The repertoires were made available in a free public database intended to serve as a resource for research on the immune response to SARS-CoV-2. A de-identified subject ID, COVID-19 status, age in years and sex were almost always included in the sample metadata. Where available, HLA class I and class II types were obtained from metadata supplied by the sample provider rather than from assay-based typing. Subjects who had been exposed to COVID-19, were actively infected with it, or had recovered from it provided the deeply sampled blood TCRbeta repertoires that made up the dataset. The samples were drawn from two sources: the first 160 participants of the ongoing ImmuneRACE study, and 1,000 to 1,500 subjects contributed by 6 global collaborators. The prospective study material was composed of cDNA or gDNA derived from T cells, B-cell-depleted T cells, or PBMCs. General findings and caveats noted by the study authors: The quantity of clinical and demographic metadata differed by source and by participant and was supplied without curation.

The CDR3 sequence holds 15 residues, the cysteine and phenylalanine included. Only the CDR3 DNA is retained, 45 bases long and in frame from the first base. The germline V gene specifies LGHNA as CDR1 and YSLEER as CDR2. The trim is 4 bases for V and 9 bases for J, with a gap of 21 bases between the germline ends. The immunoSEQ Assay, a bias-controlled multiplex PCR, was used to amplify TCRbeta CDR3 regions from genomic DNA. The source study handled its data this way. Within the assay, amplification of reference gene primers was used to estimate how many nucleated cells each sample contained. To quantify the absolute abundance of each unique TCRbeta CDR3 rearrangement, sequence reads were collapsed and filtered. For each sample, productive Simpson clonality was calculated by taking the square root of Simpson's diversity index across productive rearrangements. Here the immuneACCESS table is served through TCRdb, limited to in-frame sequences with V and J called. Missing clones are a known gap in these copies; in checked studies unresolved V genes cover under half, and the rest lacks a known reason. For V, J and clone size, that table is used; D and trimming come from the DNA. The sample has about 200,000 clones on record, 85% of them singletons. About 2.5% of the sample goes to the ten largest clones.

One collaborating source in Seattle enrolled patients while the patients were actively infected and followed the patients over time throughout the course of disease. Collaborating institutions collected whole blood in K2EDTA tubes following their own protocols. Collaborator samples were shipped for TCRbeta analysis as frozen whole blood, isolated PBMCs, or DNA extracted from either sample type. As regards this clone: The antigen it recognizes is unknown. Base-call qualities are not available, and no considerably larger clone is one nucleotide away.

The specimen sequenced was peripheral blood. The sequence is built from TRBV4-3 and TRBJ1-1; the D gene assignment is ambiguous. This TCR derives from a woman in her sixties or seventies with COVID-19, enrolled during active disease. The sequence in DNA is TGCGCCAGCAGCCTACGGACGGAGAGCTGGGAGAAAGCTTTCTTT. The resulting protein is CASSLRTESWEKAFF.